The 27 T cell receptor beta chains presented below share a single source sample, sequenced in a study of shared clonotypes between healthy human individuals. The table came from immunoSEQ multiplex PCR; TCRdb's copy has only in-frame clones and leaves some out. The sample has approximately 980,000 clones; more than 75% are singletons. The specimen sequenced was memory CD4+ T cells sorted from blood. Indicated subset: CD45RA-negative fraction. The receptor source for this set is a man aged 18 to 29 in good health.

The rearrangement uses TRBV11-2 and TRBJ2-2, with a tentative D call TRBD1 (5 bases). The CDR3 consists of 15 residues. Germline V gene sequence: CDR1 SGHAT, CDR2 FQNNGV. Deletions cut 1 base from V and 5 bases from J, with 11 bases between. CDR3 DNA sequence: TGTGCCAGCAGCTTAGGACCCCAGGGAACCGGGGAGCTGTTTTTT. Protein sequence: CASSLGPQGTGELFF.

J is TRBJ2-3 and V is TRBV9; D tentatively reads TRBD1 or TRBD2 (6 bases each). This CDR3 contains 16 residues. V was clipped by 4 bases and J by 3 bases, with 18 bases between them. Germline-derived CDR1 and CDR2 are SGDLS and YYNGEE. The CDR3 region has the DNA TGTGCCAGCAGCCGATCCGGCAGGGGAGGAACAGATACGCAGTATTTT. This sequence encodes CASSRSGRGGTDTQYF.

For this clone: Different DNA sequences within this sample yield the same CDR3. This rearrangement joins TRBV28 to TRBJ1-6; 7 nucleotides match TRBD1. Germline-derived CDR1 and CDR2 are MDHEN and SYDVKM. The CDR3 has 15 residues. The J segment lost 8 bases and the V segment lost 2 bases, leaving 6 bases of the junction unmatched. The CDR3 loop is CASSLRGRVHSPLHF. The CDR3 DNA is TGTGCCAGCAGTTTAAGGGGGCGAGTGCATTCACCCCTCCACTTT.

DNA of the CDR3: TGTGCCAGCAGCTTAAGCAGGCCCATCCGCGGAGAGACCCAGTACTTC. This translates into CASSLSRPIRGETQYF. The J gene is TRBJ2-5, the V gene TRBV7-2; D call uncertain. Trimming left V 2 bases short and J 4 bases short, with 17 bases between. The CDR3 extends over 16 amino acids. CDR1 and CDR2 from the germline V gene are SGHTA and FQGNSA.

The CDR3 DNA reads as TGTGCCAGCAGCGTAGCTCAACGCGGAGGACTAGCGGGAGCGGATACGCAGTATTTT. Translation gives CASSVAQRGGLAGADTQYF. V gene TRBV9 combines with J gene TRBJ2-3; 13 bases match TRBD2. CDR1 and CDR2 (germline): SGDLS, YYNGEE. The CDR3 totals 19 residues. The trim removed 0 bases at V and 6 bases at J, leaving 13 bases unmatched.

V gene TRBV2 combines with J gene TRBJ2-1, with D possibly matching TRBD1 (5 bases). This CDR3 region has 13 residues. V was pared by 5 bases and J by 9 bases, with 14 bases between. Germline V lookup: CDR1 SNHLY, CDR2 FYNNEI. The CDR3 reads CASSQGPRLEQFF. The DNA of the CDR3 is TGTGCCAGCAGTCAGGGTCCCCGACTTGAGCAGTTCTTC.

This clone was seen many times. This chain connects TRBV10-3 to TRBJ2-7; 8 nucleotides agree with TRBD1. Germline assignment: CDR1 ENHRY and CDR2 SYGVKD. The CDR3 is 11 amino acids. The J segment lost 10 bases and the V segment lost 6 bases, leaving 5 bases of the junction unmatched. In DNA form, the CDR3 reads TGTGCCATCAGCCCGGACAGGGAACAGTACTTC. Amino acid sequence: CAISPDREQYF.

This clone came up once. The CDR3 here is CAAGTSGGYTGELFF. The CDR3 bases are TGTGCCGCGGGGACTAGCGGGGGGTACACCGGGGAGCTGTTTTTT. V usage is TRBV19 and J usage is TRBJ2-2; 15 nucleotides line up with TRBD2. The CDR3 has 15 residues. Losses at the gene ends were 11 bases for V and 3 bases for J; bases not matched to a gene: 4. Germline assignment: CDR1 LNHDA and CDR2 SQIVND (reference sequence).

J is TRBJ2-7 and V is TRBV6-5, with 9 bases matching TRBD2. With 5 bases clipped from V and 2 bases from J, the junction kept 7 bases outside the gene matches. This CDR3 comprises 15 residues. CDR1 MNHEY and CDR2 SVGAGI come from the germline V gene. The CDR3 region has the DNA TGTGCCAGCAGTCCGACTAGCGGAGCGACCTACGAGCAGTACTTC. It yields the protein CASSPTSGATYEQYF.

The rearrangement links TRBV19 to TRBJ1-4, with D uncertain. The V and J ends lost 6 bases and 8 bases respectively, with 13 bases between them. The CDR3 has 13 residues. Germline V gene lookup returns CDR1 LNHDA and CDR2 SQIVND (reference sequence). CDR3 sequence (DNA): TGTGCCAGTAGAGGGAGGGCGGACGAAAAACTGTTTTTT. It yields the protein CASRGRADEKLFF.

CDR3 sequence: CAISGSGDEQYF. Here the CDR3 DNA reads TGTGCCATCAGTGGCTCAGGGGACGAGCAGTACTTC. The chain combines TRBV10-3 with TRBJ2-7; D perhaps matches TRBD1 (6 bases). This CDR3 spans 12 amino acids. Germline CDR1 is ENHRY and CDR2 is SYGVKD. The V and J ends lost 4 bases and 5 bases respectively, with 9 bases between them.

This chain joins TRBV10-2 and TRBJ2-7; TRBD2 matches at 7 bases. The CDR3 is 16 residues long. CDR1 is WSHSY, CDR2 SAAADI, per germline. Trimming removed 2 bases from V and 7 bases from J; junction bases left unmatched: 14. The DNA for the CDR3 is TGCGCCAGCAGTGAGATGGGCGGGAGCGCGGCGGGGGAGCAGTACTTC. It is translated as CASSEMGGSAAGEQYF.

This rearrangement joins TRBV2 to TRBJ2-5; D possibly corresponds to TRBD1 (6 bases). Germline CDR1 is SNHLY and CDR2 is FYNNEI. This CDR3 contains 13 residues. The ends were cut back, 2 bases at V and 4 bases at J, with 8 bases in the middle. CDR3 sequence (DNA): TGTGCCAGCAGTGAACAGGGGAGAGAGACCCAGTACTTC. It is translated as CASSEQGRETQYF. Full variable domain (remainder filled in from reference TRBV2 and TRBJ2-5): EPEVTQTPSHQVTQMGQEVILRCVPISNHLYFYWYRQILGQKVEFLVSFYNNEISEKSEIFDDQFSVERPDGSNFTLKIRSTKLEDSAMYFCASSEQGRETQYFGPGTRLLVL.

CDR3 region: CASSLRPGQGDEQYF. CDR3 nucleotides: TGTGCCAGCAGTTTACGTCCGGGACAGGGCGACGAGCAGTACTTC. The chain is built from TRBV11-2 and TRBJ2-7; TRBD1 matches at 9 bases. The germline V gene encodes CDR1 SGHAT and CDR2 FQNNGV. CDR3 length: 15 amino acids. Unmatched junction bases numbered 11, after V lost 6 bases and J lost 5 bases.

This chain connects TRBV7-3 to TRBJ2-1; TRBD2 aligns across 11 bases. Germline V gives CDR1 SGHTA, CDR2 FQGTGA. The ends lost 5 bases at V and 4 bases at J; junction bases unmatched: 4. The CDR3 length is 15 residues. For the CDR3, the DNA is TGTGCCAGCAGCCTAGCGGGGGGACAATACAATGAGCAGTTCTTC. This encodes CASSLAGGQYNEQFF.

The chain is built from TRBV27 and TRBJ1-2; D is uncertain. The CDR3 has 11 amino acids. V was cut by 5 bases and J by 9 bases, with 10 bases left in between. Germline loops: CDR1 MNHEY, CDR2 SMNVEV (reference sequence). The CDR3 protein is CASSALGRYTF. In DNA, the CDR3 is TGTGCCAGCAGTGCGTTGGGTCGCTACACCTTC.

This clone was seen more than once but under ten times. The chain joins TRBV30 to TRBJ2-5; D is unclear. TRBJ2-7 explains the end of the DNA better; the J call may be wrong. CDR3 length: 14 amino acids. Per germline, CDR1 GTSNPN and CDR2 SVGIG (reference sequence). This CDR3 is CAWSITPGPNEQYF. DNA for the CDR3: TGTGCCTGGAGTATTACCCCCGGTCCGAACGAGCAGTACTTC.

This clone occurred many times. This chain uses TRBV14 with TRBJ2-3, with TRBD2 identical over 12 bases. This CDR3 has 18 amino acids. Unmatched junction bases numbered 6, after V lost 0 bases and J lost 2 bases. The germline gives CDR1 SGHDN, CDR2 FVKESK. The CDR3 protein is CASSQEFGLAGITDTQYF. CDR3 nucleotides: TGTGCCAGCAGCCAAGAATTCGGACTAGCGGGGATCACAGATACGCAGTATTTT.

On this clone itself: A read error may be the cause here, since a much bigger clone is one base away. The CDR3 here is CASSRDRLSGNTIYF. CDR3 DNA sequence: TGTGCCAGCAGCCGGGACAGGCTCTCTGGAAACACCATATATTTT. The chain employs TRBV13 and TRBJ1-3; 8 bases line up with TRBD1. This CDR3 contains 15 residues. Germline CDR1 PRHDT, CDR2 FYEKMQ (reference sequence). V shed 5 bases, J shed 0 bases, and the junction held 3 bases outside the gene matches.

The CDR3 nucleotides are TGTGCCATCAGTGAGGGGCCACGGAACACTGAAGCTTTCTTT. Protein sequence: CAISEGPRNTEAFF. The rearrangement links TRBV10-3 to TRBJ1-1; D gene uncertain. This CDR3 is built from 14 residues. V shed 2 bases and J shed 1 base, with 8 bases lying between them. The germline V gene has CDR1 ENHRY and CDR2 SYGVKD.

V usage is TRBV27 and J usage is TRBJ2-7; 7 bases match TRBD1. V dropped 5 bases and J dropped 3; count of bases not matched to a gene: 7. CDR1 and CDR2 from the germline V gene are MNHEY and SMNVEV (reference sequence). The CDR3 has 14 residues. The CDR3 DNA reads TGTGCCAGCAGTAACACAGGGGCGGGCTACGAGCAGTACTTC. This gives the protein CASSNTGAGYEQYF.

The gene calls are TRBV5-1 and TRBJ2-6; 9 bases are shared with TRBD1. CDR3 length: 13 residues. Germline V gene sequence: CDR1 SGHRS, CDR2 YFSETQ. V was clipped by 4 bases and J by 10 bases; unmatched bases: 3. CDR3 DNA: TGCGCCAGCAGCCCGGACAGGGGTAACGTCCTGACTTTC. Translation gives CASSPDRGNVLTF. The variable domain in full, with the rest retrieved from reference TRBV5-1 and TRBJ2-6, is KAGVTQTPRYLIKTRGQQVTLSCSPISGHRSVSWYQQTPGQGLQFLFEYFSETQRNKGNFPGRFSGRQFSNSRSEMNVSTLELGDSALYLCASSPDRGNVLTFGAGSRLTVL.

V is TRBV5-1 and J is TRBJ1-1, with D unresolved. Trimming stripped 0 bases from V and 0 bases from J, with 12 bases between. Germline CDR1 reads SGHRS; CDR2 reads YFSETQ. This CDR3 has 16 amino acids. The CDR3 loop is CASSLDSDLLNTEAFF. The CDR3 coding sequence is TGCGCCAGCAGCTTGGATTCGGATCTTTTGAACACTGAAGCTTTCTTT.

The chain carries TRBV27 and TRBJ2-7; D might be TRBD1 (6 bases). V was pared by 4 bases and J by 4 bases, with 11 bases between. This CDR3 region has 13 residues. Germline loops: CDR1 MNHEY, CDR2 SMNVEV (reference sequence). The CDR3 nucleotides are TGTGCCAGCAGTTCCACAAGGGGGTACGAGCAGTACTTC. It yields the protein CASSSTRGYEQYF.

Note on this clone: Other DNA sequences in the sample encode the same CDR3. V usage is TRBV6-5 and J usage is TRBJ2-7, with a possible D match to TRBD1 (6 bases). The V and J ends lost 2 bases and 2 bases respectively, with 10 bases between them. From germline, CDR1 is MNHEY and CDR2 SVGAGI. CDR3 length: 14 amino acids. In nucleotides, the CDR3 is TGTGCCAGCAGTTACGGCAGGGGTGCCTACGAGCAGTACTTC. Protein product: CASSYGRGAYEQYF.

The chain combines TRBV30 with TRBJ2-1; no definite D call. From germline, CDR1 is GTSNPN and CDR2 SVGIG (reference sequence). V was trimmed by 8 bases and J by 2 bases, leaving 13 bases between them. This CDR3 has 13 amino acids. CDR3 sequence reads: CAGAKGTYNEQFF. The CDR3, as DNA: TGTGCCGGAGCGAAAGGGACCTACAATGAGCAGTTCTTC.

The chain couples TRBV7-3 to TRBJ2-1; 9 bases match TRBD1. Germline V lookup: CDR1 SGHTA, CDR2 FQGTGA. The V segment lost 4 bases and the J segment 11 bases; nucleotides outside the gene matches: 9. The CDR3 contains 14 residues. The CDR3 reads CASSSLQGAVKQFF. The DNA for the CDR3 is TGTGCCAGCAGCTCCTTACAGGGGGCCGTAAAGCAGTTCTTC.